This T cell receptor beta chain was profiled in a study of T cells in Graves' hyperthyroidism and ophthalmopathy. The CDR3 extends over 16 amino acids. In germline, CDR1 is MGHRA, CDR2 YSYEKL. J gave up 9 bases and V 4 bases, and 10 bases lay outside the gene matches. The TCR beta CDR3 regions underwent amplification using RNA transcripts as the source. TCR CDR3 underwent first-round RT-PCR with the HTBI primer set. TCRdb ran MiXCR on the multiplex PCR reads and lists one entry per CDR3 protein. The sample includes under 250,000 distinct CDR3 sequences, 15% to 20% of them seen just once. J is TRBJ2-1 and V is TRBV4-1, with 12 positions matching TRBD2. The sequence came from a man over 45 with Graves' hyperthyroidism. The material sequenced was blood. The CDR3 loop is CASSPSGLAGTSEQFF. In DNA, the CDR3 is TGCGCCAGCAGCCCTTCAGGACTAGCGGGAACGAGTGAGCAGTTCTTC.